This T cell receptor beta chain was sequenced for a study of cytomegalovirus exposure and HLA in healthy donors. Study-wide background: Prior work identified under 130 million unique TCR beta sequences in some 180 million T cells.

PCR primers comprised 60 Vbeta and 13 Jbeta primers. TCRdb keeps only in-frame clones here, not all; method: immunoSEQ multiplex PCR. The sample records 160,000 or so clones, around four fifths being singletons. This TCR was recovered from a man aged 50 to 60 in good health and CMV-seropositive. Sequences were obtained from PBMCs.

The CDR3 DNA reads TGTGCCAGCAGCCTGTGGGGCAGCTACAATGAGCAGTTCTTC. This translates into CASSLWGSYNEQFF. The chain carries TRBV5-5 and TRBJ2-1, with D tentatively TRBD1 (5 bases). This CDR3 spans 14 amino acids. Trimming took off 4 bases at V and 3 bases at J, with 11 bases between the two ends. Germline V gives CDR1 SGHKS, CDR2 YYEKEE (reference sequence).